Below, 21 T cell receptor beta chains from the same sample are listed, as sequenced in a study of cytomegalovirus exposure and HLA in healthy donors. The study ran its PCR with 60 Vbeta and 13 Jbeta primers. Repertoires were generated with immunoSEQ multiplex PCR, while TCRdb's copy carries only in-frame clones and drops some. This sample has 130,000 or so clones, with roughly 75% found just once. The sample comprised PBMCs. These receptors originate from a man between 35 and 55 years old in good health and CMV-seronegative.

This clone was observed many times. The chain couples TRBV5-1 to TRBJ2-7; TRBD1 agrees at 7 bases. The CDR3 is made up of 14 amino acids. V shed 5 bases, J shed 6 bases, and the junction held 11 bases outside the gene matches. Germline V gene sequence: CDR1 SGHRS, CDR2 YFSETQ. This CDR3 reads CASRPLTGMGEQYF. The DNA for the CDR3 is TGCGCCAGCAGGCCCCTGACAGGGATGGGCGAGCAGTACTTC.

This chain uses TRBV20-1 with TRBJ2-1; D unclear. The ends were cut back, 7 bases at V and 9 bases at J, with 4 bases in the middle. Germline CDR1 reads DFQATT; CDR2 reads SNEGSKA (reference sequence). The CDR3 length is 8 residues. As DNA, the CDR3 is TGCAGTGAGCCTGAGCAGTTCTTC. It encodes CSEPEQFF.

This chain connects TRBV29-1 to TRBJ2-3, with a possible D match to TRBD2 (5 bases). The V end lost 5 bases, the J end lost 2 bases, and 17 bases lay between the germline ends. This CDR3 is built from 15 residues. Germline V lookup: CDR1 SQVTM, CDR2 ANQGSEA. The chain's CDR3 is CSVIGIRGPTDTQYF. The CDR3 DNA is TGCAGCGTTATCGGGATTCGGGGTCCCACAGATACGCAGTATTTT.

This chain joins TRBV5-6 and TRBJ1-2; D may be TRBD1 (5 bases). V lost 5 bases and J 8 bases, leaving 22 bases between the germline ends. There are 15 residues in the CDR3. Germline CDR1 reads SGHDT; CDR2 reads YYEEEE. CDR3 nucleotide sequence: TGTGCCAGCAGTCCCCTGAAATCAGGGAAGGACGGCTACACCTTC. It encodes CASSPLKSGKDGYTF.

The chain couples TRBV2 to TRBJ2-7; 7 bases line up with TRBD1. Germline V CDR1 and CDR2: SNHLY, FYNNEI. The CDR3 runs 12 residues. The V gene end was trimmed by 6 bases and the J gene end by 3 bases; junction bases not matched to a gene: 2. CDR3 sequence: CASRGDSYEQYF. DNA of the CDR3: TGTGCCAGCAGAGGGGACAGCTACGAGCAGTACTTC.

The chain's CDR3 is CATWDRNQETQYF. In nucleotides, the CDR3 is TGTGCCACCTGGGACAGGAACCAAGAGACCCAGTACTTC. The V call is TRBV6-1, the J call TRBJ2-5, with TRBD1 matching 8 bases. V shed 10 bases and J 0 bases; nucleotides not matched to a gene: 4. Germline V CDR1 and CDR2: MNHNS, SASEGT. This CDR3 comprises 13 residues.

The rearrangement joins TRBV5-6 to TRBJ2-2, with 11 positions matching TRBD2. The germline V gene has CDR1 SGHDT and CDR2 YYEEEE. V lost 0 bases, J lost 6 bases, and 10 bases stayed unmatched. This CDR3 has 18 residues. Here the CDR3 reads CASSLEEVLAGGAGELFF. CDR3 nucleotides: TGTGCCAGCAGCTTGGAGGAGGTCCTAGCGGGGGGTGCCGGGGAGCTGTTTTTT.

The CDR3: CASSESGAHPGYTF. The CDR3 DNA is TGTGCCAGCAGTGAAAGCGGGGCCCACCCTGGCTACACCTTC. The genes are TRBV6-1 and TRBJ1-2; D is possibly TRBD1 (5 bases). Germline V gene lookup returns CDR1 MNHNS and CDR2 SASEGT. The CDR3 consists of 14 residues. V lost 2 bases and J lost 7, with 14 bases in between.

The chain combines TRBV5-1 with TRBJ2-1; TRBD2 matches 8 bases. This CDR3 has 14 amino acids. Losses at the gene ends were 6 bases for V and 9 bases for J; bases not matched to a gene: 11. Per the germline V gene, CDR1 is SGHRS and CDR2 is YFSETQ. This CDR3 is CASIGGGGTGEQFF. CDR3 DNA: TGCGCCAGCATCGGTGGCGGGGGGACCGGTGAGCAGTTCTTC.

J is TRBJ1-2 and V is TRBV9; no clear D gene. V was clipped by 3 bases and J by 6 bases, with 18 bases between them. Germline CDR1 SGDLS, CDR2 YYNGEE. The length of the CDR3 is 15 residues. The DNA of the CDR3 is TGTGCCAGCAGCGCCCAAGGCGGAAGAACTGATGGCTACACCTTC. Translated: CASSAQGGRTDGYTF.

This chain joins TRBV7-9 and TRBJ1-4; D ambiguous. Germline V lookup: CDR1 SEHNR, CDR2 FQNEAQ (reference sequence). V was pared by 8 bases and J by 5 bases, with 15 bases between. The CDR3 consists of 14 residues. The CDR3 DNA reads as TGTGCCAGCCGGACTCAGTCAGAGAATGAAAAACTGTTTTTT. It is translated as CASRTQSENEKLFF.

This chain joins TRBV9 and TRBJ1-1; 9 positions match TRBD1. J was trimmed by 2 bases and V by 3 bases; bases with no gene match: 14. The CDR3 runs to 18 residues. The germline CDR1 and CDR2 sequences are SGDLS and YYNGEE. The CDR3 spells CASSEAGTGRGVNTEAFF. CDR3 nucleotides: TGTGCCAGCAGCGAGGCCGGGACAGGGAGGGGGGTTAACACTGAAGCTTTCTTT. Complete variable domain (other parts from reference TRBV9 and TRBJ1-1): DSGVTQTPKHLITATGQRVTLRCSPRSGDLSVYWYQQSLDQGLQFLIQYYNGEERAKGNILERFSAQQFPDLHSELNLSSLELGDSALYFCASSEAGTGRGVNTEAFFGQGTRLTVV.

This clone was found a few times. The chain carries TRBV5-4 and TRBJ1-2; 8 positions match TRBD1. The CDR3 covers 15 residues. The V and J ends lost 0 bases and 7 bases, in that order; junction bases with no gene match: 8. CDR1 and CDR2 (germline): SGHNT, YYREEE (reference sequence). The CDR3 DNA follows: TGTGCCAGCAGCTTGGCCGGGACAGGAAGGGGTGGCTACACCTTC. It is translated as CASSLAGTGRGGYTF. Looking up the rest from reference TRBV5-4 and TRBJ1-2 gives the full variable domain: ETGVTQSPTHLIKTRGQQVTLRCSSQSGHNTVSWYQQALGQGPQFIFQYYREEENGRGNFPPRFSGLQFPNYSSELNVNALELDDSALYLCASSLAGTGRGGYTFGSGTRLTVV.

The chain is built from TRBV7-6 and TRBJ2-1, with D perhaps TRBD1 (6 bases). The CDR3 is 15 amino acids. The ends were cut back, 6 bases at V and 2 bases at J, with 14 bases in the middle. Germline assignment: CDR1 SGHVS and CDR2 FNYEAQ. CDR3 in amino acids: CASSSSRGPYNEQFF. DNA of the CDR3: TGTGCCAGCAGTTCCAGCAGGGGTCCCTACAATGAGCAGTTCTTC.

This sequence joins TRBV6-1 and TRBJ2-7; 8 bases match TRBD1. V trimming: 6 bases; J trimming: 1 base; junction bases outside the gene matches: 8. Germline CDR1 and CDR2: MNHNS and SASEGT. The CDR3 loop spans 15 amino acids. In DNA, the CDR3 is TGTGCCAGCAGCTCAGGGGGCTTCAATTCCTACGAGCAGTACTTC. The encoded protein is CASSSGGFNSYEQYF.

The rearrangement joins TRBV10-2 to TRBJ2-1, with D possibly TRBD1 on 5 matching bases. V was cut by 7 bases and J by 5 bases, with 15 bases left in between. The germline V gene has CDR1 WSHSY and CDR2 SAAADI. The CDR3 is made up of 14 amino acids. The CDR3 DNA sequence: TGCGCCAGCAAACCAGGGTGGGCTAACAATGAGCAGTTCTTC. Its translation: CASKPGWANNEQFF.

The chain is built from TRBV27 and TRBJ1-2; 8 bases match TRBD1. CDR1 is MNHEY, CDR2 SMNVEV, per germline (reference sequence). The trim removed 6 bases at V and 8 bases at J, leaving 11 bases unmatched. The CDR3 has 14 residues. The CDR3 DNA is TGTGCCAGCAGGTCGATCGGACAGGGACTCGGCTACACCTTC. Protein: CASRSIGQGLGYTF.

The chain links TRBV6-5 to TRBJ2-7; 11 bases are shared with TRBD1. The V gene's germline CDR1 is MNHEY and CDR2 SVGAGI. The length of the CDR3 is 15 residues. Germline trimming cut 6 bases from V and 5 bases from J; bases unmatched to any gene: 9. The CDR3 region has the DNA TGTGCCAGCAGACCGGGACAGGGGGTATTCAACGAGCAGTACTTC. This encodes CASRPGQGVFNEQYF.

This chain connects TRBV18 to TRBJ1-5; 11 positions match TRBD1. The V segment lost 3 bases and the J segment 6 bases; nucleotides outside the gene matches: 7. Per germline, CDR1 KGHSH and CDR2 LQKENI. The CDR3 is made up of 16 amino acids. In DNA, the CDR3 is TGTGCCAGCTCACCCTCCGGACAGGGGGCGACTCAGCCCCAGCATTTT. Its protein product is CASSPSGQGATQPQHF.

The CDR3 nucleotides read TGCGCCAGCAGCTTGGTGACGGGGAACACTGAAGCTTTCTTT. Translation: CASSLVTGNTEAFF. The chain carries TRBV5-1 and TRBJ1-1; D gene uncertain. The CDR3 runs 14 residues. The V and J ends lost 0 bases and 1 base respectively, with 7 bases between them. Germline CDR1 reads SGHRS; CDR2 reads YFSETQ.

This clone was detected a few times. The chain is built from TRBV9 and TRBJ2-3; the match to TRBD2 covers 7 bases. Germline lookup yields CDR1 SGDLS and CDR2 YYNGEE. V was clipped by 3 bases and J by 0 bases; unmatched bases: 1. This CDR3 is 14 amino acids long. The CDR3 DNA reads TGTGCCAGCAGCGCCGGGGGGAGCACAGATACGCAGTATTTT. It is translated as CASSAGGSTDTQYF. The variable domain in full, completed from reference TRBV9 and TRBJ2-3, reads DSGVTQTPKHLITATGQRVTLRCSPRSGDLSVYWYQQSLDQGLQFLIQYYNGEERAKGNILERFSAQQFPDLHSELNLSSLELGDSALYFCASSAGGSTDTQYFGPGTRLTVL.